This record covers a single T cell receptor beta chain. Antigen: not known. TCRdb passed the 5' RACE reads through MiXCR, listing each CDR3 protein once. The sample has 200,000 to 300,000 distinct CDR3 sequences, around a tenth seen once. These data come from a study of T-cell memory formation after mild COVID-19. Study outcomes and limitations: Whereas later expanders leaned CD4+, clones contracting day 15 to 85 showed a balanced CD4/CD8 makeup.

V lost 0 bases, J lost 10 bases, and 12 bases lay in between. This CDR3 has 13 residues. From germline, CDR1 is SGHDN and CDR2 FVKESK. The source is a man aged 18 to 29 who had mild COVID-19 (a few samples of this study predate the infection). Cell type and time point are not known. The sequencing input was PBMCs or a T cell subset sorted from them (not recorded which). V is TRBV14 and J is TRBJ1-1, with TRBD1 as a possible D gene (5 bases). In nucleotides, the CDR3 is TGTGCCAGCAGCCAAGATCGGCAGGGTCGAGCTTTCTTT. It specifies CASSQDRQGRAFF.